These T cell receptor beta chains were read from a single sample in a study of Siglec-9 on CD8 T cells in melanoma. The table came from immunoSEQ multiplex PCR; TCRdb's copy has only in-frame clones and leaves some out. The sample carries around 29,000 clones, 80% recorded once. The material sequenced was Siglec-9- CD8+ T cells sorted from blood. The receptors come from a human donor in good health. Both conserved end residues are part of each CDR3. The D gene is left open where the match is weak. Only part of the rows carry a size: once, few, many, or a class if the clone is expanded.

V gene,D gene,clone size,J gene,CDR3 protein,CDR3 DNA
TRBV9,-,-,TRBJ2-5,CASNPGPLQETQYF,TGTGCCAGCAACCCCGGACCGCTCCAAGAGACCCAGTACTTC
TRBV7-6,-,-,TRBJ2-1,CASSPRGADYNEQFF,TGTGCCAGCAGCCCACGGGGGGCTGACTACAATGAGCAGTTCTTC
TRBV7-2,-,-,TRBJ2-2,CASSLARGLGTGELFF,TGTGCCAGCAGCTTAGCGCGGGGACTTGGCACCGGGGAGCTGTTTTTT
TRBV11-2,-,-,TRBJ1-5,CASSLDGPNSNQPQHF,TGTGCCAGCAGCTTAGATGGACCTAATAGCAATCAGCCCCAGCATTTT
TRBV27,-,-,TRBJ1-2,CASSFSGKGYTF,TGTGCCAGCAGTTTTTCGGGGAAGGGCTACACCTTC
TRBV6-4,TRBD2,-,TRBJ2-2,CASSLSGEDTGELFF,TGTGCCAGCAGTCTAAGCGGGGAGGACACCGGGGAGCTGTTTTTT
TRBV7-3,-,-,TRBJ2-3,CASSLTGADTQYF,TGTGCCAGCAGCTTAACAGGGGCAGATACGCAGTATTTT
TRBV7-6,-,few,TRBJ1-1,CASSPLEGAEAFF,TGTGCCAGCAGCCCCCTTGAGGGTGCTGAAGCTTTCTTT
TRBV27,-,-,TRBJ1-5,CASSKLGQTNQPQHF,TGTGCCAGCAGTAAGCTCGGACAGACCAATCAGCCCCAGCATTTT
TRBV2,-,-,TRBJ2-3,CASSYLARSSTDTQYF,TGTGCCAGCAGTTACCTAGCTAGGTCTAGCACAGATACGCAGTATTTT
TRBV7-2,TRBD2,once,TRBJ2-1,CASSFSGQKQFF,TGTGCCAGCAGCTTTAGCGGGCAAAAGCAGTTCTTC
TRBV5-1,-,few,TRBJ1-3,CASSVTMGNTIYF,TGCGCCAGCAGCGTAACGATGGGAAACACCATATATTTT
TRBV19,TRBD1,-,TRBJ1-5,CASTSDRGPQPQHF,TGTGCCAGTACCTCCGACAGGGGACCTCAGCCCCAGCATTTT
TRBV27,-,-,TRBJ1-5,CASSLSNNQPQHF,TGTGCCAGCAGTCTCTCTAACAATCAGCCCCAGCATTTT
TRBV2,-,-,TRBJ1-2,CASTPGGRSGNYGYTF,TGTGCCAGCACCCCCGGGGGAAGATCGGGTAACTATGGCTACACCTTC
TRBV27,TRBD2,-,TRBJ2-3,CASSLLAGISTDTQYF,TGTGCCAGCAGTTTATTAGCGGGGATTAGCACAGATACGCAGTATTTT
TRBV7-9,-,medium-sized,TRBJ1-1,CASSPTRNGTEAFF,TGTGCCAGCAGCCCGACGAGAAATGGCACTGAAGCTTTCTTT
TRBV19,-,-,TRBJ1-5,CAGRCFGQPQHF,TGTGCCGGGCGGTGCTTCGGTCAGCCCCAGCATTTT
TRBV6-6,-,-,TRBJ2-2,CASTQGTGELFF,TGTGCCAGCACCCAGGGGACCGGGGAGCTGTTTTTT
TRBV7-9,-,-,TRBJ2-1,CASSFGTSYNEQFF,TGTGCCAGCAGCTTCGGGACTTCATATAATGAGCAGTTCTTC
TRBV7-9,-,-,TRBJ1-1,CASSHPLRITEAFF,TGTGCCAGCAGCCACCCCCTTAGGATCACTGAAGCTTTCTTT
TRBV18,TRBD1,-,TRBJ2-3,CASSPRDRAVGADTQYF,TGTGCCAGCTCACCCCGGGACAGGGCGGTCGGGGCAGATACGCAGTATTTT
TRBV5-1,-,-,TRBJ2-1,CASSLAGKGYNEQFF,TGCGCCAGCAGCTTGGCCGGAAAGGGGTACAATGAGCAGTTCTTC
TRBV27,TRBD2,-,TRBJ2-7,CASSSGLAGGEQYF,TGTGCCAGCAGTTCGGGACTAGCGGGAGGCGAGCAGTACTTC
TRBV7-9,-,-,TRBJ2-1,CASSPQGGSGAYNEQFF,TGTGCCAGCAGCCCCCAAGGTGGGAGCGGTGCCTACAATGAGCAGTTCTTC
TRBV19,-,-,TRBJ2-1,CASTPLWEIPNNEQFF,TGTGCCAGTACTCCACTATGGGAGATCCCTAACAATGAGCAGTTCTTC
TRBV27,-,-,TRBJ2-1,CASSLLPFSYNEQFF,TGTGCCAGCAGTTTACTCCCGTTTTCCTACAATGAGCAGTTCTTC
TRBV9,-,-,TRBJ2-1,CASSATTGSYNEQFF,TGTGCCAGCAGCGCAACAACCGGCTCCTACAATGAGCAGTTCTTC
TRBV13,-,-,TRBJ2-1,CASSLRGGRGNEQFF,TGTGCCAGCAGCTTAAGGGGAGGTAGGGGCAATGAGCAGTTCTTC
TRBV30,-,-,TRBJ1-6,CAWKVGPPLHF,TGTGCCTGGAAAGTGGGTCCACCCCTCCACTTT
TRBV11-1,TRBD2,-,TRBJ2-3,CASSLGAGLAGGTDTQYF,TGTGCCAGCAGCTTAGGAGCGGGACTAGCGGGAGGTACAGATACGCAGTATTTT
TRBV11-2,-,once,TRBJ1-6,CASSPTSSSYNSPLHF,TGTGCCAGCAGCCCTACCTCAAGCTCCTATAATTCACCCCTCCACTTT
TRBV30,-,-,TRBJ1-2,CAWSARIFNYGYTF,TGTGCCTGGAGCGCTAGGATCTTTAACTATGGCTACACCTTC
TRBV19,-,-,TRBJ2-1,CASSGPLSYNEQFF,TGTGCCAGTAGTGGTCCCCTCTCCTACAATGAGCAGTTCTTC
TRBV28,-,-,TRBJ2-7,CASSLSPTRGQYF,TGTGCCAGCAGTTTATCGCCGACCCGTGGGCAGTACTTC
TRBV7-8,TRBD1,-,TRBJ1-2,CASSPGQAFPYGYTF,TGTGCCAGCAGCCCGGGACAGGCGTTTCCCTATGGCTACACCTTC
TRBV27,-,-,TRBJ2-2,CASSRFLGGTGELFF,TGTGCCAGCAGTCGCTTCCTTGGGGGCACCGGGGAGCTGTTTTTT
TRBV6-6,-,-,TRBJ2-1,CASSYSQSSYNEQFF,TGTGCCAGCAGTTACTCCCAGAGCTCCTACAATGAGCAGTTCTTC
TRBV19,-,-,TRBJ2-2,CASSIGGRGPGELFF,TGTGCCAGTAGTATTGGAGGCAGGGGACCCGGGGAGCTGTTTTTT
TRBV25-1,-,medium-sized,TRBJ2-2,CASRTVGELFF,TGTGCCAGCAGAACGGTCGGGGAGCTGTTTTTT
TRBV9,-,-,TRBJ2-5,CASSVGGSPGTQYF,TGTGCCAGCAGCGTAGGAGGCAGTCCGGGCACCCAGTACTTC
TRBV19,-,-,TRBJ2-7,CATQRDNSYEQYF,TGTGCCACCCAAAGGGACAACTCCTACGAGCAGTACTTC
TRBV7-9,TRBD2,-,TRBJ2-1,CASSPPSGGYNEQFF,TGTGCCAGCAGCCCCCCGAGCGGGGGCTACAATGAGCAGTTCTTC
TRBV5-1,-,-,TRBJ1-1,CASSLGVKELGEAFF,TGCGCCAGCAGCTTGGGGGTGAAGGAACTGGGTGAAGCTTTCTTT
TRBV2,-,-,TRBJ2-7,CASSNGRSFGEQYF,TGTGCCAGCAGTAATGGGCGTAGCTTTGGCGAGCAGTACTTC
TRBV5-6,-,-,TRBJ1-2,CASSEGGYGYTF,TGTGCCAGCAGTGAAGGGGGCTATGGCTACACCTTC
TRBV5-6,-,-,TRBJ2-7,CASSLGPQNEQYF,TGTGCCAGCAGCTTGGGACCTCAGAACGAGCAGTACTTC
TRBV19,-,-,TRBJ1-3,CASSTFSPPASGNTIYF,TGTGCCAGTAGCACTTTTAGTCCTCCCGCCTCTGGAAACACCATATATTTT
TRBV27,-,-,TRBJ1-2,CASSFQPGGGYTF,TGTGCCAGCAGTTTCCAACCCGGTGGAGGCTACACCTTC
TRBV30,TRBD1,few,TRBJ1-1,CAWSSQGVTEAFF,TGTGCCTGGAGTTCTCAGGGGGTCACTGAAGCTTTCTTT
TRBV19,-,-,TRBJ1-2,CASSMGFLTPSDYGYTF,TGTGCCAGTAGTATGGGGTTTTTGACCCCTAGCGACTATGGCTACACCTTC
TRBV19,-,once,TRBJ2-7,CASSMGRGSSYEQYF,TGTGCCAGTAGTATGGGACGCGGAAGCTCCTACGAGCAGTACTTC
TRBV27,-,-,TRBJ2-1,CASGQGEWSKFF,TGTGCCAGCGGGCAGGGTGAATGGAGTAAGTTCTTC
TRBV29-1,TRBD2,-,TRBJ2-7,CSVLAASYEQYF,TGCAGCGTACTAGCGGCCTCCTACGAGCAGTACTTC
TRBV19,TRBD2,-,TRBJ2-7,CASNTSGGTYEQYF,TGTGCCAGTAATACTAGCGGGGGGACCTACGAGCAGTACTTC
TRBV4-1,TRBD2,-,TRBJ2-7,CASSQEDSGAYEQYF,TGCGCCAGCAGCCAAGAGGATAGCGGGGCCTACGAGCAGTACTTC
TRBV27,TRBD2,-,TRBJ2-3,CASSLDSGSATDTQYF,TGTGCCAGCAGTTTAGATAGCGGGAGTGCCACAGATACGCAGTATTTT